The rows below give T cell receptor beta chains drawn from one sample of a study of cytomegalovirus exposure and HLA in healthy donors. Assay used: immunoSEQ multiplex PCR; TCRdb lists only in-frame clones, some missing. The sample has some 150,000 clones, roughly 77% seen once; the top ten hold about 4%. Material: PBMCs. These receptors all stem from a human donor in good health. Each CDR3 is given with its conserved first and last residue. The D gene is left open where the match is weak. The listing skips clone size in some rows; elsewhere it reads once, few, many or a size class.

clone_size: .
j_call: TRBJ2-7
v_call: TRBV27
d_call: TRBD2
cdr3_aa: CASLDLAGVEQYF

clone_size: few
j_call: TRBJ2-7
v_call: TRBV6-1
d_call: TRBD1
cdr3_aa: CASSPRTGGGYEQYF

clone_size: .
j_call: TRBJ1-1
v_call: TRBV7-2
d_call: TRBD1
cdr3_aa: CASSLPGQTMNTEAFF

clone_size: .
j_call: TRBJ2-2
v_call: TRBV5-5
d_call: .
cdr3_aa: CASSIFTKNTGELFF

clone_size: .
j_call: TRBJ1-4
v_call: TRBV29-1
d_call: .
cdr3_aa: CSATSSTNEKLFF

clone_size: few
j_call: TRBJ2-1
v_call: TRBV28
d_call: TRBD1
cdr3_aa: CATFSMDRATGSYNEQFF

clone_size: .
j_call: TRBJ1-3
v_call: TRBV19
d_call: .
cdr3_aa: CASRREGVSGNTIYF

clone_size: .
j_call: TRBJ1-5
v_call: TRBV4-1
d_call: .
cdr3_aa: CASSQDSGSNQPQHF

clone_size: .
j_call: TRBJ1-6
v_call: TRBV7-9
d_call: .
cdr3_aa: CASSLESSYNSPLHF

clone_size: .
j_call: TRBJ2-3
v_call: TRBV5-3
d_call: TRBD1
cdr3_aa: CARSCRTGSTDTQYF

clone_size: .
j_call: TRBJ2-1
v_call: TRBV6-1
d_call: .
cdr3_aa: CASSQYEQFF

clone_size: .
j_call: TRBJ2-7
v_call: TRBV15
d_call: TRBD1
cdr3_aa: CATKYTGGAPYEQYF

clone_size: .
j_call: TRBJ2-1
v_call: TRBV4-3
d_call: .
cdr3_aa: CASSGPPRGSYNEQFF

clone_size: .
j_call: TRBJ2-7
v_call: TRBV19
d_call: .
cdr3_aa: CASGYRAGYEQYF